This T cell receptor (beta chain) was retrieved from a study of blood T cells in healthy people across ages. V lost 1 base and J 2 bases, leaving 13 bases between the germline ends. Germline V lookup: CDR1 DFQATT, CDR2 SNEGSKA (reference sequence). The CDR3 is 15 residues long. Next came a second PCR, run for about 7 to 12 cycles, which used a sample-barcoded 5' primer along with a J-beta primer mix. TCRdb used MiXCR to reprocess the 5' RACE reads, holding one entry per CDR3 protein. Among under 1,000,000 distinct CDR3 sequences, about 42% were seen once, and the ten largest hold roughly 20%. Sequences were obtained from blood. The rearrangement joins TRBV20-1 to TRBJ2-3; D is unresolved. The source is a man aged 80 or over in good health. The CDR3 is CSARGAQDYTDTQYF. CDR3 nucleotides: TGCAGTGCTAGAGGCGCGCAGGATTACACAGATACGCAGTATTTT.